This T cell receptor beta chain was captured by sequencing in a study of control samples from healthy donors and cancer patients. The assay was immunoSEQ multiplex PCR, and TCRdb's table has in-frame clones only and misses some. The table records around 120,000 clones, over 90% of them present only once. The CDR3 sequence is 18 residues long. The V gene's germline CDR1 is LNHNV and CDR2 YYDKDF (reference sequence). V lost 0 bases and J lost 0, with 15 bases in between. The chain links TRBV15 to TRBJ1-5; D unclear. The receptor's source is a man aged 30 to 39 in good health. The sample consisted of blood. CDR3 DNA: TGTGCCACCAGCAGAGATCCTCCCAGCATGTATAGCAATCAGCCCCAGCATTTT. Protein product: CATSRDPPSMYSNQPQHF.